This T cell receptor beta chain was recorded in a study of shared clonotypes between healthy human individuals. Repertoires were generated with immunoSEQ multiplex PCR, while TCRdb's copy carries only in-frame clones and drops some. The sample records about 770,000 clones, approximately 77% being singletons. The study, taken as a whole, reports: Across a handful of donors, naive CD4 shared roughly 5%, naive CD8 around 4%, memory CD4 2% to 2.5%, memory CD8 0.4%. Non-shared clonotypes were found to have lower generation probabilities than the clonotypes that were shared by all four of the sorted-subset donors.

Of note for this clone: Its antigen is not known.

The germline CDR1 and CDR2 sequences are SGHVS and FQNEAQ. The trim removed 2 bases at V and 0 bases at J, leaving 5 bases unmatched. The CDR3 is 17 amino acids. Naive CD45RA+ and memory CD45RA-negative subsets were split from CD4+ cells. The chain couples TRBV7-8 to TRBJ2-7; 12 bases match TRBD2. The receptor's source is a woman aged 25 to 39 in good health. The sequencing input was memory CD4+ T cells sorted from blood. Subset denoted: CD45RA-negative fraction. The CDR3 sequence: CASSLPRLAGASYEQYF. The CDR3 region has the DNA TGTGCCAGCAGCTTACCCAGACTAGCGGGAGCCTCCTACGAGCAGTACTTC. Together with reference TRBV7-8 and TRBJ2-7, the CDR3 gives the full variable domain: GAGVSQSPRYKVAKRGQDVALRCDPISGHVSLFWYQQALGQGPEFLTYFQNEAQLDKSGLPSDRFFAERPEGSVSTLKIQRTQQEDSAVYLCASSLPRLAGASYEQYFGPGTRLTVT.